The 27 T cell receptor beta chains below come from one sample, sequenced in a study of blood T cells in healthy people across ages. The use of a sample-barcoded 5' primer and a J-beta primer mix characterized a second PCR of roughly 6 to 11 cycles. TCRdb passed the 5' RACE reads through MiXCR, listing each CDR3 protein once. This sample has some 700,000 distinct CDR3 sequences, with around 46% found just once. Sequenced material: blood. The receptor source for this set is a woman aged 60 to 75 in good health.

As regards this clonotype: Its ends do not fully match the called genes, so a read error is possible. The CDR3 loop reads CSARSTGLNERLFF. DNA for the CDR3: TGCAGTGCTAGATCCACAGGCCTCAATGAAAGACTGTTTTTT. The chain combines TRBV20-1 with TRBJ1-4, with D perhaps matching TRBD1 (5 bases). This CDR3 is 14 amino acids long. CDR1 and CDR2 from the germline V gene are DFQATT and SNEGSKA (reference sequence).

This chain joins TRBV29-1 and TRBJ2-1; 8 positions match TRBD1. Germline CDR1 and CDR2: SQVTM and ANQGSEA. The CDR3 has 12 residues. The junction had 12 bases not matched to a gene; V was cut back by 5 bases and J by 15 bases. CDR3 sequence (DNA): TGCAGCGTTCAACAGGGGGAAGAGACCCGGTTCTTC. It translates to CSVQQGEETRFF.

The sample holds many counts of this clonotype. An end of the junction does not agree with germline; a read error may underlie this. This chain links TRBV7-2 with TRBJ2-5; 8 nucleotides align to TRBD2. The CDR3 consists of 14 residues. Per germline, CDR1 SGHTA and CDR2 FQGNSA. DNA for the CDR3: TGCGCCAGCAGTCGCACTAGCGGCCAAGAGACCCAGTACTTC. This encodes CASSRTSGQETQYF.

This clonotype showed up just a few times. The chain joins TRBV12-3 or TRBV12-4 to TRBJ1-5, with D hard to call. The CDR3 contains 13 residues. V lost 8 bases, J lost 0 bases, and 8 bases lay in between. The CDR3 protein is CASVVDSNQPQHF. In DNA, the CDR3 is TGTGCCAGCGTTGTGGATAGCAATCAGCCCCAGCATTTT.

This clonotype was recorded at least ten times. V and J are TRBV12-3 or TRBV12-4 and TRBJ2-1; 13 bases fit TRBD2. The CDR3 sequence is 15 residues long. V lost 6 bases, J lost 7 bases, and 6 bases stayed unmatched. CDR3 coding DNA: TGTGCCAGCAGGCCCCCGGGACTAGCGGGGAATGAGCAGTTCTTC. Its protein product is CASRPPGLAGNEQFF.

About this clonotype: This may be a read error: a much more frequent sequence differs by one nucleotide. The V gene is TRBV5-1, the J gene TRBJ1-2, with TRBD1 matching 7 bases. CDR1 is SGHRS and CDR2 is YFSETQ in the germline V gene. CDR3 length: 14 residues. V gave up 2 bases and J gave up 9 bases; unmatched junction bases: 10. DNA of the CDR3: TGCGCCAGCAGCTTCAACAGGGGAGAGTATAGCTACACCTTC. Its protein product is CASSFNRGEYSYTF.

This clonotype was counted at least ten times. The J gene is TRBJ2-6, the V gene TRBV29-1, with 9 positions matching TRBD1. Germline V lookup: CDR1 SQVTM, CDR2 ANQGSEA. The CDR3 consists of 20 residues. With V trimmed by 0 bases and J by 4 bases, 16 bases remained unmatched. The CDR3 region is CSVEDPWSPQGAKGANVLTF. CDR3 sequence (DNA): TGCAGCGTTGAAGACCCATGGTCGCCACAGGGGGCGAAAGGGGCCAACGTCCTGACTTTC.

Details on this clonotype: Germline and junction disagree at one end, which may indicate a read error. This chain links TRBV5-1 with TRBJ1-6; the D is unclear. Per the germline V gene, CDR1 is SGHRS and CDR2 is YFSETQ. There are 15 residues in the CDR3. The CDR3 reads CASSLVVGHDSLLHF. The CDR3 region has the DNA TGCGCCAGCAGCTTGGTTGTCGGGCATGATTCACTCCTCCACTTT.

The DNA for the CDR3 is TGCAGTGCTAGTAGACTTGAAATCTCCAATCAGCCCCAGCATTTT. As protein: CSASRLEISNQPQHF. J is TRBJ1-5 and V is TRBV20-1, with D hard to call. The CDR3 runs to 15 residues. Germline CDR1 reads DFQATT; CDR2 reads SNEGSKA (reference sequence). The germline V and J ends were trimmed by 3 bases and 3 bases, with 15 bases remaining between them.

The V call is TRBV2, the J call TRBJ1-5; weak D call: TRBD1 (6 bases). Germline lookup yields CDR1 SNHLY and CDR2 FYNNEI. CDR3 length: 14 amino acids. Trimming removed 6 bases at V and 4 bases at J, with 13 bases between. As DNA, the CDR3 is TGTGCCAGCAGAGGGGGGGGCGGAAATCAGCCCCAGCATTTT. Translation: CASRGGGGNQPQHF.

This clonotype was recorded a few times. The chain employs TRBV5-1 and TRBJ2-5; D is ambiguous. Germline lookup yields CDR1 SGHRS and CDR2 YFSETQ. V lost 6 bases to trimming and J lost 5 bases, with 14 bases between them. This CDR3 region has 13 residues. CDR3 sequence (DNA): TGCGCCAGCACTGGAGTGATAGCCGAGACCCAGTACTTC. As protein: CASTGVIAETQYF.

The chain links TRBV24-1 to TRBJ2-5; 10 nucleotides align to TRBD1. The better agreement between TRBJ2-7 and the DNA end casts doubt on the J call. This CDR3 spans 15 amino acids. Germline V gives CDR1 KGHDR, CDR2 SFDVKD. This chain's CDR3 is CATSVETGTGDEQYF. The DNA of the CDR3 is TGTGCCACCAGTGTTGAGACCGGGACAGGGGACGAGCAGTACTTC.

In its sample, this clonotype was seen a few times. The chain's CDR3 is CASSTPGSSYNEQFF. In nucleotides, the CDR3 is TGTGCCAGTAGTACCCCAGGGAGCTCCTACAATGAGCAGTTCTTC. This chain uses TRBV19 with TRBJ2-1, with D perhaps given as TRBD1 or TRBD2 (5 bases each). Trimming cost V 4 bases and J 0 bases, with 10 bases left between them. There are 15 residues in the CDR3. Germline CDR1 and CDR2: LNHDA and SQIVND (reference sequence). Looking up the rest from reference TRBV19 and TRBJ2-1 gives the full variable domain: DGGITQSPKYLFRKEGQNVTLSCEQNLNHDAMYWYRQDPGQGLRLIYYSQIVNDFQKGDIAEGYSVSREKKESFPLTVTSAQKNPTAFYLCASSTPGSSYNEQFFGPGTRLTVL.

A single count supports this clonotype. The rearrangement links TRBV4-2 to TRBJ2-1; TRBD2 matches at 8 bases. The V gene end was trimmed by 1 base and the J gene end by 15 bases; junction bases not matched to a gene: 11. Looked up from germline, CDR1 is LGHNA and CDR2 is YNFKEQ. The CDR3 is made up of 14 amino acids. CDR3 nucleotide sequence: TGTGCCAGCAGCCAAGTGGGACTAGAAGGTCGAACGTTCTTC. Translation gives CASSQVGLEGRTFF.

The chain combines TRBV11-2 with TRBJ2-7; D perhaps matches TRBD2 (5 bases). Trimming pared 0 bases from V and 3 bases from J, leaving 15 bases between. Per germline, CDR1 SGHAT and CDR2 FQNNGV. This CDR3 has 16 amino acids. CDR3 loop: CASSLDQAGVHYEQYF. The CDR3 DNA is TGTGCCAGCAGCTTAGATCAGGCCGGGGTCCACTACGAGCAGTACTTC.

Concerning this clonotype itself: One base away lies a much larger clone, so this may be a sequencing read error. V usage is TRBV6-2 or TRBV6-3 and J usage is TRBJ2-7; 8 bases map to TRBD2. The DNA matches TRBJ2-5 better at its end, which makes the J call doubtful. Per the germline V gene, CDR1 is MNHEY and CDR2 is SVGEGT. The CDR3 sequence is 15 residues long. The CDR3 sequence is CVSSPLAGWGETQYF. In DNA, the CDR3 is TGTGTCAGCAGCCCCCTAGCGGGCTGGGGAGAGACCCAGTACTTC.

Worth noting for this clonotype: A much larger clone lies one base from this, so it may be a read error. The chain has TRBV20-1 and TRBJ2-7; a weak D match, TRBD2 (5 bases). The germline V gene has CDR1 DFQATT and CDR2 SNEGSKA (reference sequence). The CDR3 has 14 residues. CDR3 residues: CSARADGGLDEQYF. Written as DNA, the CDR3 is TGCAGTGCAAGAGCGGATGGAGGTTTGGACGAGCAGTACTTC.

The DNA for the CDR3 is TGTGCCAGCTCGCCTCGACAGGGTCACGACGAGCAGTACTTC. Its protein product is CASSPRQGHDEQYF. The rearrangement links TRBV18 to TRBJ2-5; the match to TRBD1 covers 7 bases. The J call may be wrong; the DNA end is better matched by TRBJ2-7. This CDR3 is built from 14 residues. Germline loops: CDR1 KGHSH, CDR2 LQKENI.

This clonotype turned up a few times. The V gene is TRBV24-1, the J gene TRBJ2-1; 8 nucleotides agree with TRBD2. CDR1 is KGHDR and CDR2 is SFDVKD in the germline V gene. The CDR3 has 13 residues. The V segment lost 4 bases and the J segment 12 bases; nucleotides outside the gene matches: 7. The CDR3 here is CATSDALAGGQFF. DNA of the CDR3: TGTGCCACCAGTGACGCCCTGGCGGGAGGGCAGTTCTTC.

The J gene is TRBJ2-1, the V gene TRBV9; D not resolved. Germline assignment: CDR1 SGDLS and CDR2 YYNGEE. V gave up 0 bases and J gave up 1 base, with 8 bases separating them. The CDR3 is 15 amino acids. The CDR3 DNA sequence: TGTGCCAGCAGCGTAGCATCGCGGTCCTACAATGAGCAGTTCTTC. Translation gives CASSVASRSYNEQFF.

The chain recombines TRBV4-3 with TRBJ2-3; 11 nucleotides agree with TRBD2. Germline V CDR1 and CDR2: LGHNA, YSLEER. This CDR3 has 16 residues. Trimming cost V 4 bases and J 8 bases; bases outside gene matches: 11. CDR3 nucleotide sequence: TGCGCCAGCAGCCTGATGACTAGCGGGGCCGAGGGTACGCAGTATTTT. It is translated as CASSLMTSGAEGTQYF.

This clonotype was counted ten times or more. The chain combines TRBV6-6 with TRBJ2-3, with 9 positions matching TRBD2. V dropped 5 bases and J dropped 0; count of bases not matched to a gene: 6. This CDR3 spans 16 amino acids. Germline-derived CDR1 and CDR2 are MNHNY and SVGAGI (reference sequence). The CDR3 coding sequence is TGTGCCAGCAGTGGCGGTAGCGGGGGTAGCACAGATACGCAGTATTTT. This gives the protein CASSGGSGGSTDTQYF.

The rearrangement uses TRBV29-1 and TRBJ1-1, with D perhaps matching TRBD1 (5 bases). Between the trimmed V and J ends, which lost 3 bases and 4 bases, there was a span of 15 bases. CDR3 length equals 14 residues. Germline CDR1 reads SQVTM; CDR2 reads ANQGSEA. Here the CDR3 reads CSVDVGGVATEAFF. The CDR3 DNA reads as TGCAGCGTTGACGTCGGAGGGGTAGCCACTGAAGCTTTCTTT.

This clonotype was observed a handful of times. The chain recombines TRBV20-1 with TRBJ2-5; 8 bases align to TRBD2. The trim removed 5 bases at V and 5 bases at J, leaving 13 bases unmatched. The CDR3 covers 15 residues. Germline loops: CDR1 DFQATT, CDR2 SNEGSKA (reference sequence). The DNA for the CDR3 is TGCAGTGCTCCCCGGCCAGCGGGGGAAGGGGAGACCCAGTACTTC. Translating gives CSAPRPAGEGETQYF.

In this sample, this clonotype turned up many times. The genes are TRBV4-3 and TRBJ2-3; 11 bases align to TRBD2. Germline loops: CDR1 LGHNA, CDR2 YSLEER. V lost 1 base and J lost 4; bases outside the gene matches: 4. The CDR3 length is 16 residues. CDR3 nucleotide sequence: TGCGCCAGCAGCCAAGGGGAACTAGCGGGAGCAGATACGCAGTATTTT. This translates into CASSQGELAGADTQYF.

V is TRBV7-9 and J is TRBJ2-1, with D perhaps matching TRBD1 or TRBD2 (6 bases each). The CDR3 is 15 amino acids. CDR1 is SEHNR and CDR2 is FQNEAQ in the germline V gene (reference sequence). Deletions cut 4 bases from V and 2 bases from J, with 12 bases between. CDR3 bases: TGTGCCAGCAGCTCGCCGGGGGCGACCTACAATGAGCAGTTCTTC. This sequence encodes CASSSPGATYNEQFF.

Comments on this clonotype: A much larger clonotype is one base distant, so this may be a read error. V is TRBV20-1 and J is TRBJ1-2; possible D gene TRBD1, 5 bases. The CDR3 loop spans 12 amino acids. Germline V gene lookup returns CDR1 DFQATT and CDR2 SNEGSKA (reference sequence). CDR3 DNA sequence: TGCGGCTGGGGCAGCCTTTACTATGGCTACACCTTC. Its protein is CGWGSLYYGYTF.